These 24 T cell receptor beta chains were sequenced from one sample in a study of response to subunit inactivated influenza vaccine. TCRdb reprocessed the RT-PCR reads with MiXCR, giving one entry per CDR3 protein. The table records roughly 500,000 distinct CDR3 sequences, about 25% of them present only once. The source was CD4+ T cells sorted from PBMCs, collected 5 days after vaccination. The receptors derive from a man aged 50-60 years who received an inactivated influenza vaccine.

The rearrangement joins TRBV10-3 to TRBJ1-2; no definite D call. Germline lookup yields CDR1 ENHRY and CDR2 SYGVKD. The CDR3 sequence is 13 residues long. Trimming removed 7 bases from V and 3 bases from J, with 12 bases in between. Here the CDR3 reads CAITTGRYYGYTF. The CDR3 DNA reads TGTGCCATCACCACCGGACGGTACTATGGCTACACCTTC.

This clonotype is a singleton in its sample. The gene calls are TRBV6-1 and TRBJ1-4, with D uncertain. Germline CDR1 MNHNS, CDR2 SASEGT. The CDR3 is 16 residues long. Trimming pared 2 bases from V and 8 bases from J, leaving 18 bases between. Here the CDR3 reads CASSEPLAAAKEKLFF. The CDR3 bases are TGTGCCAGCAGTGAACCCCTGGCGGCTGCGAAGGAAAAACTGTTTTTT.

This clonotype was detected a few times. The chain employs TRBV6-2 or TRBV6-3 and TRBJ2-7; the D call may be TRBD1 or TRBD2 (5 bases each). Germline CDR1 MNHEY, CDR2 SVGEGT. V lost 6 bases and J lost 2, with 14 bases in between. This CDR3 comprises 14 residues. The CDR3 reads CASRGRRGPYEQYF. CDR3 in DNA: TGTGCCAGCAGAGGGAGAAGGGGTCCCTACGAGCAGTACTTC.

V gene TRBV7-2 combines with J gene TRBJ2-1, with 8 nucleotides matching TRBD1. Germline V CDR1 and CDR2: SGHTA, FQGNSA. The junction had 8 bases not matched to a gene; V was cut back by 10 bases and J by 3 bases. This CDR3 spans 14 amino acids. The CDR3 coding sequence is TGTGCCACCCGCGGACAGGGATACTACAATGAGCAGTTCTTC. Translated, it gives CATRGQGYYNEQFF.

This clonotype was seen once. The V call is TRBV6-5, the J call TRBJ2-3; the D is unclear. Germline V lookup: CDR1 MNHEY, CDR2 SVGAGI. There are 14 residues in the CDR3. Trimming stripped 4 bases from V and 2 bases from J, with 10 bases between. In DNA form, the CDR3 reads TGTGCCAGCAGTTCTTATTATTCCACAGATACGCAGTATTTT. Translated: CASSSYYSTDTQYF.

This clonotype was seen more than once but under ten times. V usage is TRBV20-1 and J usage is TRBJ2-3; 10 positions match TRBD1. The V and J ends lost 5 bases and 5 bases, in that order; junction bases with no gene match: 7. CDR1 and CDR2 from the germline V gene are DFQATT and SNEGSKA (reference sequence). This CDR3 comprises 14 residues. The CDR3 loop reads CSASTGGFGDTQYF. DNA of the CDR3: TGCAGTGCTTCGACAGGGGGCTTCGGAGATACGCAGTATTTT.

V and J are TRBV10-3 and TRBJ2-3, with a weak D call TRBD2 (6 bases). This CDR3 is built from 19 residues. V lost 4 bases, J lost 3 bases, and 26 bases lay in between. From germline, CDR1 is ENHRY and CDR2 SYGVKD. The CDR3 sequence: CAISANPGTLTGRTDTQYF. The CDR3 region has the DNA TGTGCCATCAGTGCCAACCCAGGGACTCTTACAGGACGGACAGATACGCAGTATTTT.

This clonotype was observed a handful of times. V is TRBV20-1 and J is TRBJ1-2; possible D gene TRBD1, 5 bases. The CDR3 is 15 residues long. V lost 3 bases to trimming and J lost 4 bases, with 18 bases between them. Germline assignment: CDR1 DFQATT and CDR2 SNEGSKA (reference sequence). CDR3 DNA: TGCAGTGCTAGGGAATCCTCCGGAACAGGCTATGGCTACACCTTC. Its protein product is CSARESSGTGYGYTF.

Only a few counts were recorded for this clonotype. CDR3 amino acids: CAISPRDRGRDTQYF. In DNA form, the CDR3 reads TGTGCCATCAGTCCTCGGGACAGGGGGAGAGATACGCAGTATTTT. The J gene is TRBJ2-3, the V gene TRBV10-3, with 11 bases aligning to TRBD1. Looked up from germline, CDR1 is ENHRY and CDR2 is SYGVKD. V shed 5 bases, J shed 5 bases, and the junction held 6 bases outside the gene matches. The CDR3 length is 15 residues.

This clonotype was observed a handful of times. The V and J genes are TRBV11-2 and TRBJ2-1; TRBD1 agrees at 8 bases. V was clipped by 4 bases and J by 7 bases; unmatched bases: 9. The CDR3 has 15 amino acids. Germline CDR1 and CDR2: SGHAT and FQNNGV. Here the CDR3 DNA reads TGTGCCAGCAGCTCGGACAGGGAGATTCGGAATGAGCAGTTCTTC. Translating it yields CASSSDREIRNEQFF.

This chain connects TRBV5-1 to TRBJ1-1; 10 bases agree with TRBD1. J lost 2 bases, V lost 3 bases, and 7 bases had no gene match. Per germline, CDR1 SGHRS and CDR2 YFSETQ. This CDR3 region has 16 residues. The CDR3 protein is CASSSARTGGNTEAFF. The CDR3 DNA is TGCGCCAGCAGCTCGGCCCGGACAGGGGGAAACACTGAAGCTTTCTTT.

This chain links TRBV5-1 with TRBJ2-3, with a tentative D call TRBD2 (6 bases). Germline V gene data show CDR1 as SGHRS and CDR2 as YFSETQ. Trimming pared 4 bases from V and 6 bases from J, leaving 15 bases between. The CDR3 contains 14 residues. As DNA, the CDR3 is TGCGCCAGCAGCGTGGAACGACTAGTCGATACGCAGTATTTT. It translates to CASSVERLVDTQYF.

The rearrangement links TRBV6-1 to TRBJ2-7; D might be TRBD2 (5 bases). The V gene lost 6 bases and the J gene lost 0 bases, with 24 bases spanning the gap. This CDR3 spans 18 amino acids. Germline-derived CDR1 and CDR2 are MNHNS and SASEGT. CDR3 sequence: CASRRLLGGSSSSYEQYF. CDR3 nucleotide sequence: TGTGCCAGCAGACGACTCCTAGGAGGTTCGTCCAGCTCCTACGAGCAGTACTTC.

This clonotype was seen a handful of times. The CDR3 spells CSVKQSNTGELFF. The CDR3 region has the DNA TGCAGCGTTAAGCAGTCGAACACCGGGGAGCTGTTTTTT. The chain carries TRBV29-1 and TRBJ2-2, with D uncertain. Per the germline V gene, CDR1 is SQVTM and CDR2 is ANQGSEA. Trimming removed 5 bases at V and 0 bases at J, with 7 bases between. The CDR3 is made up of 13 amino acids.

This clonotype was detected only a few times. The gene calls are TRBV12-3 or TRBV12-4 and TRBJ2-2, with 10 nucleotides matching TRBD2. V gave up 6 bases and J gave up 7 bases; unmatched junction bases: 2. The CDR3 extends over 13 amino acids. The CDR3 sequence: CASRGLAIGELFF. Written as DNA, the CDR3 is TGTGCCAGCAGGGGACTAGCGATCGGGGAGCTGTTTTTT.

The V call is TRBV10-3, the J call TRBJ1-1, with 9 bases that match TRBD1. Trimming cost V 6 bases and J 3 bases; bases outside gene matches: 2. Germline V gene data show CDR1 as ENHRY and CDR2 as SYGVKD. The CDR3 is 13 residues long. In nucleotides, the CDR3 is TGTGCCATCAGCGACAGGGGGGACACTGAAGCTTTCTTT. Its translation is CAISDRGDTEAFF.

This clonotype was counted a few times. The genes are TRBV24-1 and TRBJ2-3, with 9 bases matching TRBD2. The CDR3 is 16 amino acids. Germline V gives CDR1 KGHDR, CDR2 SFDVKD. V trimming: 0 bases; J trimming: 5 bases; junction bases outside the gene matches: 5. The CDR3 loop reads CATSDLRREGGDTQYF. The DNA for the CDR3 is TGTGCCACCAGTGATTTGCGGCGGGAGGGTGGAGATACGCAGTATTTT.

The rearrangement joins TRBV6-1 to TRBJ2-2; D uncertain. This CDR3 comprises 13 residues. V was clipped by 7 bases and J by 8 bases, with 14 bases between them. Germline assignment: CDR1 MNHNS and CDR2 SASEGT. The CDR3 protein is CASTNRAPGELFF. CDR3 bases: TGTGCCAGCACTAATCGGGCTCCTGGGGAGCTGTTTTTT.

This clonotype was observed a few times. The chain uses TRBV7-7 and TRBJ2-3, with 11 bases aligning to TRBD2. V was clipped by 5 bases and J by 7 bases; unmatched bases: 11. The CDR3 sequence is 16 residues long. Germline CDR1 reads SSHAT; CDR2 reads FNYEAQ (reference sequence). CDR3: CASSLGTSGRLNTQYF. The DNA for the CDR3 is TGTGCCAGCAGCCTAGGAACTAGCGGGAGATTGAATACGCAGTATTTT.

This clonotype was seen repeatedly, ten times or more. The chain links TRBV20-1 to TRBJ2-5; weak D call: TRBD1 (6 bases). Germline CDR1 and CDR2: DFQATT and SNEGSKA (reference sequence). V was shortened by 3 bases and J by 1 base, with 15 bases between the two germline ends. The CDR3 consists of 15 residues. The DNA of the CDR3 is TGCAGTGCTAGTACCGTTATGGACAGCCAAGAGACCCAGTACTTC. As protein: CSASTVMDSQETQYF.

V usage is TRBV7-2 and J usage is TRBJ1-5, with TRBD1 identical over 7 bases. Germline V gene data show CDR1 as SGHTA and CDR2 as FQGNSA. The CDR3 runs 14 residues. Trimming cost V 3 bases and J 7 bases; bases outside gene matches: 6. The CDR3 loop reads CASSFDRVSQPQHF. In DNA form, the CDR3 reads TGTGCCAGCAGCTTCGACAGGGTCAGCCAGCCCCAGCATTTT.

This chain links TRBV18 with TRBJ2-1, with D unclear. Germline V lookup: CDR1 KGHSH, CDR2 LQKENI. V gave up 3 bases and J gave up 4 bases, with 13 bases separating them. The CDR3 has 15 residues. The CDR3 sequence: CASSPILDGYNEQFF. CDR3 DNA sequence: TGTGCCAGCTCACCCATCTTGGACGGGTACAATGAGCAGTTCTTC.

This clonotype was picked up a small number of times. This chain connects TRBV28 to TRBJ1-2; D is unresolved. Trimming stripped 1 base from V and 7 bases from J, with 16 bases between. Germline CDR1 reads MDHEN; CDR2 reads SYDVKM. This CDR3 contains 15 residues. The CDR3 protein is CASSLYQTSRGGYTF. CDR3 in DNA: TGTGCCAGCAGTTTATACCAGACCTCTCGGGGTGGCTACACCTTC.

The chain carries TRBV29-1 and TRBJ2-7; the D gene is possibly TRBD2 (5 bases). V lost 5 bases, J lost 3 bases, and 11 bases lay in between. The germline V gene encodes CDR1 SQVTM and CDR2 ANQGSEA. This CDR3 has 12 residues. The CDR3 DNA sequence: TGCAGCGTTCGGACTGGAATCTACGAGCAGTACTTC. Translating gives CSVRTGIYEQYF.